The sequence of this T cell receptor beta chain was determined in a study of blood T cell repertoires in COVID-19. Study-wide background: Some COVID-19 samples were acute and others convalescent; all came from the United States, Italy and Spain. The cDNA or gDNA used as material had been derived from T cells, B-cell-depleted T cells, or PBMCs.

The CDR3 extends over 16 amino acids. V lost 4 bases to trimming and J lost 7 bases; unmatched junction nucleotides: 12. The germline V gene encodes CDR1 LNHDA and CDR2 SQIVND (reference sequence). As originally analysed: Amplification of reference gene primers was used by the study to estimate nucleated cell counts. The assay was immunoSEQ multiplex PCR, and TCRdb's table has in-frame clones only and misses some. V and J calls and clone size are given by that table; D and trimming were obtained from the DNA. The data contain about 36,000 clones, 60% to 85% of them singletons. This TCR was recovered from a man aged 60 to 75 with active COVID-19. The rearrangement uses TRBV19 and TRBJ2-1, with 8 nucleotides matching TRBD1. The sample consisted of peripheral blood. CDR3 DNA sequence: TGTGCCAGTAGTAGCGGGACAGGCCGAGGGGGGAATGAGCAGTTCTTC. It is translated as CASSSGTGRGGNEQFF.